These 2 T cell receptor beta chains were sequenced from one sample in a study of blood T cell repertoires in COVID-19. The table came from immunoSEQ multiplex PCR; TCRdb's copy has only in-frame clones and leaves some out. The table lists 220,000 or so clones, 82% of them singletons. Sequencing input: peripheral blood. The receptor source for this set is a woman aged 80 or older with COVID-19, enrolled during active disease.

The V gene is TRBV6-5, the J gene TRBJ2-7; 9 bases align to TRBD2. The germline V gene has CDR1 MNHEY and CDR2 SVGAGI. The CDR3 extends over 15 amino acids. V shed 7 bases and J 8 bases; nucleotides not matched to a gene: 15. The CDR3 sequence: CASTPPTSGSVKQYF. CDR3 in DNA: TGTGCCAGCACCCCCCCGACTAGCGGCTCTGTGAAGCAGTACTTC.

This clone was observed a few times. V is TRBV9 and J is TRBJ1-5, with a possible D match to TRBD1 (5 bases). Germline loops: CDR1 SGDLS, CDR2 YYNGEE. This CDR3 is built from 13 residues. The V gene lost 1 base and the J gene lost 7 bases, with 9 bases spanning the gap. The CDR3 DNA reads TGTGCCAGCAGCGTAATTCCAGGGCAGCCCCAGCATTTT. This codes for CASSVIPGQPQHF.